This T cell receptor (beta chain) came from a study of blood T cell repertoires in COVID-19. Study at large: Donors in the United States, Italy and Spain gave samples during acute or convalescent COVID-19.

As handled by the study authors: Amplification from reference gene primers served as the basis for estimated nucleated cell counts. TCRdb's table, derived via immunoSEQ multiplex PCR, lists solely in-frame clones and lacks some. The V and J calls and clone size were taken over from that table, and D and trimming were inferred from the DNA. Among about 300,000 clones listed, about 85% were seen once. In germline, CDR1 is SGHDT, CDR2 YYEEEE. The CDR3 runs to 15 residues. V dropped 2 bases and J dropped 7 bases, with 18 bases sitting between them. Sequenced material: peripheral blood. The TCR comes from a human donor in a cohort sampled during active COVID-19. The chain recombines TRBV5-6 with TRBJ1-2; D may be TRBD1 (6 bases). The CDR3 DNA sequence: TGTGCCAGCAGCTTAATCAGGGGATTGAGAGGTGGCTACACCTTC. It translates to CASSLIRGLRGGYTF.